The next 21 T cell receptor beta chains were all read from a single sample in a study of cytomegalovirus exposure and HLA in healthy donors. In the PCR, 60 Vbeta and 13 Jbeta primers were used. Assay: immunoSEQ multiplex PCR; the TCRdb copy retains only in-frame clones and omits some. The table has about 110,000 clones, 55% to 65% seen once. Sequences were obtained from PBMCs. Receptors were obtained from a man aged 30 to 39 in good health and CMV-seropositive.

The J gene is TRBJ1-3, the V gene TRBV9; D remains unclear. Germline V gene lookup returns CDR1 SGDLS and CDR2 YYNGEE. The CDR3 has 16 amino acids. With 5 bases removed from V and 4 bases from J, the gap between germline ends came to 19 bases. The CDR3 reads CASSRREVREGNTIYF. CDR3 DNA sequence: TGTGCCAGCAGTAGAAGGGAGGTTCGTGAGGGAAACACCATATATTTT. Full variable domain (remainder filled in from reference TRBV9 and TRBJ1-3): DSGVTQTPKHLITATGQRVTLRCSPRSGDLSVYWYQQSLDQGLQFLIQYYNGEERAKGNILERFSAQQFPDLHSELNLSSLELGDSALYFCASSRREVREGNTIYFGEGSWLTVV.

The rearrangement uses TRBV5-1 and TRBJ2-1; D may be TRBD2 (5 bases). CDR1 and CDR2 from the germline V gene are SGHRS and YFSETQ. Trimming removed 0 bases at V and 4 bases at J, with 8 bases between. The CDR3 runs to 14 residues. The CDR3: CASSLVSGYNEQFF. The CDR3 nucleotides read TGCGCCAGCAGCTTGGTGTCGGGGTACAATGAGCAGTTCTTC.

This chain uses TRBV7-9 with TRBJ2-5; TRBD2 matches 10 bases. Per the germline V gene, CDR1 is SEHNR and CDR2 is FQNEAQ (reference sequence). V gave up 3 bases and J gave up 2 bases; unmatched junction bases: 3. The length of the CDR3 is 15 residues. CDR3 in DNA: TGTGCCAGCAGCTTGATTAGCGGGGGGCAAGAGACCCAGTACTTC. Translation gives CASSLISGGQETQYF.

This clone appeared a single time. The chain employs TRBV9 and TRBJ1-5; 7 bases align to TRBD1. Germline V gene sequence: CDR1 SGDLS, CDR2 YYNGEE. J was trimmed by 1 base and V by 3 bases; bases with no gene match: 4. The CDR3 sequence is 15 residues long. The CDR3 region is CASSEGAASNQPQHF. In DNA, the CDR3 is TGTGCCAGCAGCGAGGGGGCGGCCAGCAATCAGCCCCAGCATTTT.

V gene TRBV5-1 combines with J gene TRBJ2-1, with D maybe TRBD2 (5 bases). The length of the CDR3 is 12 residues. V was clipped by 3 bases and J by 8 bases, with 9 bases between them. Germline CDR1 is SGHRS and CDR2 is YFSETQ. The CDR3 coding sequence is TGCGCCAGCAGCTCCCCCGGGGATGAGCAGTTCTTC. It encodes CASSSPGDEQFF.

V gene TRBV4-1 combines with J gene TRBJ1-2; D is possibly TRBD1 (6 bases). The germline V and J ends were trimmed by 2 bases and 3 bases, with 16 bases remaining between them. The CDR3 loop spans 16 amino acids. The germline V gene has CDR1 MGHRA and CDR2 YSYEKL. In DNA form, the CDR3 reads TGCGCCAGCAGCCAAATTCGAGGGGGTCCGGACTATGGCTACACCTTC. It codes for CASSQIRGGPDYGYTF.

Only a few counts were recorded for this clone. The V gene is TRBV2, the J gene TRBJ2-7, with 7 bases identical to TRBD2. The CDR3 totals 16 residues. Germline V lookup: CDR1 SNHLY, CDR2 FYNNEI. The J segment lost 2 bases and the V segment lost 5 bases, leaving 12 bases of the junction unmatched. DNA for the CDR3: TGTGCCAGCAGTACTCCTAGCGGAAAAAAACCCTACGAGCAGTACTTC. It is translated as CASSTPSGKKPYEQYF.

The gene calls are TRBV19 and TRBJ1-1, with 8 bases aligning to TRBD1. Unmatched junction bases numbered 7, after V lost 7 bases and J lost 3 bases. Germline V CDR1 and CDR2: LNHDA, SQIVND (reference sequence). The CDR3 contains 14 residues. For the CDR3, the DNA is TGTGCCAGTAAGGGGGACAGGTCTTACACTGAAGCTTTCTTT. Translated: CASKGDRSYTEAFF.

The chain uses TRBV4-2 and TRBJ2-5; 7 bases are a match to TRBD2. This CDR3 region has 15 residues. V lost 1 base to trimming and J lost 2 bases; unmatched junction nucleotides: 4. The germline CDR1 and CDR2 sequences are LGHNA and YNFKEQ. The chain's CDR3 is CASSQGASGQETQYF. In DNA form, the CDR3 reads TGTGCCAGCAGCCAAGGGGCTAGCGGACAAGAGACCCAGTACTTC.

This chain joins TRBV2 and TRBJ2-7, with D perhaps matching TRBD1 (6 bases). V gave up 4 bases and J gave up 5 bases, with 9 bases separating them. There are 12 residues in the CDR3. CDR1 SNHLY and CDR2 FYNNEI come from the germline V gene. CDR3 DNA sequence: TGTGCCAGCAGTGCAGGGGCCCACGAGCAGTACTTC. Its translation is CASSAGAHEQYF.

This chain uses TRBV5-4 with TRBJ2-5; perhaps TRBD1 as D (5 bases). Germline loops: CDR1 SGHNT, CDR2 YYREEE (reference sequence). The CDR3 sequence is 16 residues long. Trimming took off 4 bases at V and 5 bases at J, with 21 bases between the two ends. Written as DNA, the CDR3 is TGTGCCAGCAGCCTCCCAAGGGCAGGGATGGGGGAGACCCAGTACTTC. It specifies CASSLPRAGMGETQYF.

The chain is built from TRBV4-1 and TRBJ2-1, with 7 positions matching TRBD1. Per the germline V gene, CDR1 is MGHRA and CDR2 is YSYEKL. The ends lost 3 bases at V and 1 base at J; junction bases unmatched: 12. CDR3 length: 18 amino acids. The CDR3 bases are TGCGCCAGCAGCCACCCCCCCTGGGGACAGCGATCCTACAATGAGCAGTTCTTC. It encodes CASSHPPWGQRSYNEQFF.

This clone occurred a few times. The chain employs TRBV5-1 and TRBJ2-7, with TRBD2 as a possible D gene (6 bases). The germline V gene has CDR1 SGHRS and CDR2 YFSETQ. Trimming took off 3 bases at V and 4 bases at J, with 14 bases between the two ends. This CDR3 has 14 amino acids. CDR3 bases: TGCGCCAGCAGCTCATTGGGGGGAGGATACGAGCAGTACTTC. Protein: CASSSLGGGYEQYF.

The chain employs TRBV18 and TRBJ2-2, with a possible D match to TRBD1 (6 bases). Germline loops: CDR1 KGHSH, CDR2 LQKENI. This CDR3 is built from 16 residues. Trimming took off 3 bases at V and 4 bases at J, with 15 bases between the two ends. The CDR3 here is CASSPAGTKGTGELFF. CDR3 DNA: TGTGCCAGCTCACCGGCAGGGACAAAGGGCACCGGGGAGCTGTTTTTT.

This clone was seen a few times. V usage is TRBV30 and J usage is TRBJ1-6, with D unclear. There are 13 residues in the CDR3. Germline CDR1 GTSNPN, CDR2 SVGIG (reference sequence). The V and J ends lost 2 bases and 10 bases respectively, with 12 bases between them. CDR3 DNA: TGTGCCTGGAGTTCCATCTTGGGCTCACCCCTCCACTTT. Translated, it gives CAWSSILGSPLHF.

The rearrangement links TRBV5-8 to TRBJ1-5, with D uncertain. The CDR3 spans 13 residues. V lost 1 base and J lost 7, with 9 bases in between. CDR1 SGHTS and CDR2 YDEGEE come from the germline V gene. CDR3 in DNA: TGTGCCAGCAGCTTGCGGGCGGGGCAGCCCCAGCATTTT. Protein sequence: CASSLRAGQPQHF.

The chain uses TRBV19 and TRBJ1-1; weak D call: TRBD1 (5 bases). The CDR3 loop spans 13 amino acids. CDR1 and CDR2 from the germline V gene are LNHDA and SQIVND (reference sequence). Trimming left V 3 bases short and J 5 bases short, with 10 bases between. CDR3 sequence reads: CASSIRDRTEAFF. CDR3 nucleotides: TGTGCCAGTAGTATCAGGGATCGTACTGAAGCTTTCTTT.

The rearrangement joins TRBV6-5 to TRBJ2-5; TRBD2 is a possible D gene (7 bases). Germline V gene lookup returns CDR1 MNHEY and CDR2 SVGAGI. V gave up 10 bases and J gave up 11 bases, with 26 bases separating them. The CDR3 extends over 14 amino acids. The CDR3 DNA reads as TGTGCCACCTTTAATCGGGGGGCGGCGTGGGAGCAGTACTTC. It yields the protein CATFNRGAAWEQYF.

This clone has just one count. The CDR3, as DNA: TGTGCCAGCAGCTTAAATCCAGGCCACTCCTACGAGCAGTACTTC. It is translated as CASSLNPGHSYEQYF. This chain connects TRBV11-2 to TRBJ2-7; D is ambiguous. Trimming left V 2 bases short and J 0 bases short, with 11 bases between. Germline V CDR1 and CDR2: SGHAT, FQNNGV. This CDR3 is 15 amino acids long.

This rearrangement joins TRBV27 to TRBJ1-3; 8 nucleotides line up with TRBD1. The germline V gene has CDR1 MNHEY and CDR2 SMNVEV (reference sequence). J lost 3 bases, V lost 5 bases, and 6 bases had no gene match. The CDR3 has 15 residues. The CDR3 region is CASSLDRGNGNTIYF. CDR3 in DNA: TGTGCCAGCAGTCTAGACAGGGGAAATGGAAACACCATATATTTT.

The chain carries TRBV5-1 and TRBJ2-3; 12 nucleotides match TRBD2. The CDR3 is made up of 16 amino acids. Per germline, CDR1 SGHRS and CDR2 YFSETQ. The junction had 8 bases not matched to a gene; V was cut back by 4 bases and J by 5 bases. The CDR3 loop reads CASSLRLAGALDTQYF. The CDR3 region has the DNA TGCGCCAGCAGCCTCAGACTAGCGGGGGCCCTAGATACGCAGTATTTT. The variable domain in full, completed from reference TRBV5-1 and TRBJ2-3, reads KAGVTQTPRYLIKTRGQQVTLSCSPISGHRSVSWYQQTPGQGLQFLFEYFSETQRNKGNFPGRFSGRQFSNSRSEMNVSTLELGDSALYLCASSLRLAGALDTQYFGPGTRLTVL.